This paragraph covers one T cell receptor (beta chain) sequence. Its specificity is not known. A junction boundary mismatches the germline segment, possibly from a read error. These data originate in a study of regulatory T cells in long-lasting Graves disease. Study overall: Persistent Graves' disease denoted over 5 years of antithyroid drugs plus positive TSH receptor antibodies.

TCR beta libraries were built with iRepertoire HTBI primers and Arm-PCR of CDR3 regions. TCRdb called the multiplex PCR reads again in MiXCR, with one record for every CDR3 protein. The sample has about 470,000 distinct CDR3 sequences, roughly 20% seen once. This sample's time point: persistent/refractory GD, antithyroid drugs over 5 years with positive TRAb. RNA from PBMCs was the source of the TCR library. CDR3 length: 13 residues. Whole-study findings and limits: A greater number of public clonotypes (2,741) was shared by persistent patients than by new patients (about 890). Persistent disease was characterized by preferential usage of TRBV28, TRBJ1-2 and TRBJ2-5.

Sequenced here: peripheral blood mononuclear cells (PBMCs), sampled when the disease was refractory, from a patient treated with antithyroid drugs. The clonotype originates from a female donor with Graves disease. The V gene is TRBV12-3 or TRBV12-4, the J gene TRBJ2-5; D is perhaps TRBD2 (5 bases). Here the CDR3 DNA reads TGTGCCAGCATACCCCGTTCTGGGGAGACCCGGTACTTC. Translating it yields CASIPRSGETRYF.